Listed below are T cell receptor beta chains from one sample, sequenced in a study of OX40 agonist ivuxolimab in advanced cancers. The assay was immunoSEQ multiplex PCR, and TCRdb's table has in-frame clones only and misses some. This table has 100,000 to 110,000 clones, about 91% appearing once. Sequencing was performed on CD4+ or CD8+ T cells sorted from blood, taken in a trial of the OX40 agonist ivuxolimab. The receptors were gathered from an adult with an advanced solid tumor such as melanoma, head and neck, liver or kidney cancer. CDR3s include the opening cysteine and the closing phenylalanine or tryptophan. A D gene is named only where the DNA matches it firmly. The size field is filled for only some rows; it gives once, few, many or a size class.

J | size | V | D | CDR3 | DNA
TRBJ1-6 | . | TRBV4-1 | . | CASSRQQGNSPLHF | TGCGCCAGCAGCCGCCAACAGGGAAATTCACCCCTCCACTTT
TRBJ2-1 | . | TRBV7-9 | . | CASSQRTLYNEQFF | TGTGCCAGCAGCCAACGGACACTCTACAATGAGCAGTTCTTC
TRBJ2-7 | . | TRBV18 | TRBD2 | CASSPPSLAGGPYEQYF | TGTGCCAGCTCACCACCGAGCCTAGCGGGGGGGCCCTACGAGCAGTACTTC
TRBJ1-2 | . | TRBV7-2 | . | CASSLVPGANYGYTF | TGTGCCAGCAGCTTAGTCCCGGGGGCTAACTATGGCTACACCTTC
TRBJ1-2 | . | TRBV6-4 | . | CASSDSRVNYGYTF | TGTGCCAGCAGTGACTCTAGGGTAAACTATGGCTACACCTTC
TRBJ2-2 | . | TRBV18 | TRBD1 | CASSPLHRQGFTGELFF | TGTGCCAGCTCACCACTCCATAGACAGGGGTTCACCGGGGAGCTGTTTTTT
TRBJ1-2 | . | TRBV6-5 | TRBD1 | CASRRRTGGYTF | TGTGCCAGCAGACGGCGGACAGGGGGCTACACCTTC
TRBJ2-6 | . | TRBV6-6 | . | CASTEVGGSGANVLTF | TGTGCCAGCACGGAGGTCGGGGGCTCTGGGGCCAACGTCCTGACTTTC
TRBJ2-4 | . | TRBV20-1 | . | CSATGLNIQYF | TGCAGTGCTACGGGGCTGAACATTCAGTACTTC
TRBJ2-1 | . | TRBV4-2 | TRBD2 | CASSQEGGSGRNEQFF | TGTGCCAGCAGCCAAGAGGGGGGTAGCGGGAGAAATGAGCAGTTCTTC
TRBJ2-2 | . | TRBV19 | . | CASSTRDGYRNTGELFF | TGTGCCAGTAGTACGCGCGACGGCTATAGGAACACCGGGGAGCTGTTTTTT
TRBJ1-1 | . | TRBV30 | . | CAWSVLGEAFF | TGTGCCTGGAGTGTATTGGGTGAAGCTTTCTTT
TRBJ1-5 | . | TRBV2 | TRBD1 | CASSRDRGANQPQHF | TGTGCCAGCAGTCGCGACAGGGGCGCCAATCAGCCCCAGCATTTT
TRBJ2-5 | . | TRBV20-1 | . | CSAQAGETQYF | TGCAGTGCCCAAGCGGGAGAGACCCAGTACTTC
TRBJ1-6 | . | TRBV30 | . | CAWSLGGDSPLHF | TGTGCCTGGAGTCTGGGAGGTGATTCACCCCTCCACTTT
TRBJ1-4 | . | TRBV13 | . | CASSPIGSEKLFF | TGTGCCAGCAGCCCGATCGGGTCTGAAAAACTGTTTTTT
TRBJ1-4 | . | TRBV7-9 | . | CASSRGWGQGGNEKLFF | TGTGCCAGCAGCCGTGGCTGGGGCCAAGGGGGTAATGAAAAACTGTTTTTT
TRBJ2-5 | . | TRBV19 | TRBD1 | CASSKGTGVDETQYF | TGTGCCAGTAGTAAAGGGACAGGTGTAGATGAGACCCAGTACTTC
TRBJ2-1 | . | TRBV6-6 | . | CASSGAWGGEQFF | TGTGCCAGCAGTGGCGCGTGGGGCGGTGAGCAGTTCTTC
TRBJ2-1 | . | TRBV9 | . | CASSVSAYNEQFF | TGTGCCAGCAGCGTTTCAGCCTACAATGAGCAGTTCTTC
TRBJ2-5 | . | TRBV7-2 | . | CASSPPGETQYF | TGTGCCAGCAGCCCCCCGGGTGAGACCCAGTACTTC
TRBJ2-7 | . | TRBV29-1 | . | CSVEDPTGLVEEQYF | TGCAGCGTTGAAGACCCGACAGGACTGGTGGAGGAGCAGTACTTC
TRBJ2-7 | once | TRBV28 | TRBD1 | CASSFRGGNGYEQYF | TGTGCCAGCAGTTTTCGAGGGGGCAATGGCTACGAGCAGTACTTC
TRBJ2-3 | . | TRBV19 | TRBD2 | CATAPAGGRTDTQYF | TGTGCCACCGCACCGGCGGGGGGACGGACAGATACGCAGTATTTT
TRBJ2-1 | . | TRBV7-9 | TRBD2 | CASSLQRGGNNEQFF | TGTGCCAGCAGCTTACAGCGGGGGGGAAACAATGAGCAGTTCTTC
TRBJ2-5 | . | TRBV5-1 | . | CASSLRDGETQYF | TGCGCCAGCAGCTTGAGGGATGGGGAGACCCAGTACTTC
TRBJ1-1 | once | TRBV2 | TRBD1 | CASSKDRVNTEAFF | TGTGCCAGCAGTAAGGACAGGGTGAACACTGAAGCTTTCTTT
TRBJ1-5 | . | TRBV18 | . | CASSPLQVRGNRNQPQHF | TGTGCCAGCTCACCATTGCAAGTACGGGGAAACCGCAATCAGCCCCAGCATTTT
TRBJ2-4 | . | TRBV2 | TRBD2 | CASKGLAGALTKNIQYF | TGTGCCAGCAAGGGACTAGCGGGGGCCCTAACCAAAAACATTCAGTACTTC
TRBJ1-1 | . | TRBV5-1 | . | CASSLAGAGTEAFF | TGCGCCAGCAGCTTGGCCGGGGCGGGGACTGAAGCTTTCTTT
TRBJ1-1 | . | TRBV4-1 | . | CASSQVVSLNTEAFF | TGCGCCAGCAGCCAAGTTGTCAGCTTGAACACTGAAGCTTTCTTT
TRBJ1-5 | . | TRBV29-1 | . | CSVAQGSNQPQHF | TGCAGCGTTGCCCAGGGAAGCAATCAGCCCCAGCATTTT
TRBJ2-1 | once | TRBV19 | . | CASSMDRRGEQFF | TGTGCCAGTAGTATGGACCGACGGGGCGAGCAGTTCTTC
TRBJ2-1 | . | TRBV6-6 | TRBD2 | CASSPRAGGPNEQFF | TGTGCCAGCAGCCCCAGGGCGGGAGGGCCGAATGAGCAGTTCTTC